This TCR beta chain comes out of a study of T cell repertoires in cytomegalovirus infection. Points from the study as a whole: Ex vivo, HLA-C-restricted CMV-specific TCR beta clonotypes prevailed over the rest of the response.

V lost 1 base to trimming and J lost 5 bases, with 6 bases between them. Looked up from germline, CDR1 is MNHEY and CDR2 is SMNVEV (reference sequence). CDR3 length equals 12 residues. TCRdb redid the calling of the reads with MiXCR, one entry per CDR3 protein. Of some 270,000 distinct CDR3 sequences listed, under 25% are singletons. Worth noting for this clonotype: Its antigen is still unknown.

Here the sequenced sample was cultured PBMCs, taken from culture after CMV antigen stimulation. This TCR was recovered from a human donor in good health (CMV status not recorded). Some clones in this sample may be carry-over from other donors' samples. This chain uses TRBV27 with TRBJ2-7; D is ambiguous. In DNA form, the CDR3 reads TGTGCCAGCAGTTTATTGAGAAACGAGCAGTACGTC. Protein: CASSLLRNEQYV.